This T cell receptor beta chain was observed in a study of cytomegalovirus exposure and HLA in healthy donors. On this clone itself: What it binds is not known.

Overall study results and limits: Three CMV-associated chains proved CMV antigen-specific in vitro.

PCR used 60 Vbeta primers and 13 Jbeta primers. The protocol was immunoSEQ multiplex PCR, while the TCRdb copy is restricted to in-frame clones and leaves out a portion. The sample includes 150,000 or so clones, 70% to 80% of them seen just once. This CDR3 is 14 amino acids long. V was shortened by 3 bases and J by 1 base, with 8 bases between the two germline ends. Germline V gives CDR1 SNHLY, CDR2 FYNNEI. The TCR sequence derives from a woman aged 40 to 55 in good health and CMV-seronegative. Input material: PBMCs. The rearrangement uses TRBV2 and TRBJ2-3, with D possibly TRBD1 on 6 matching bases. In DNA, the CDR3 is TGTGCCAGCAGTGATCGGACAGGCACAGATACGCAGTATTTT. Amino acid sequence: CASSDRTGTDTQYF.